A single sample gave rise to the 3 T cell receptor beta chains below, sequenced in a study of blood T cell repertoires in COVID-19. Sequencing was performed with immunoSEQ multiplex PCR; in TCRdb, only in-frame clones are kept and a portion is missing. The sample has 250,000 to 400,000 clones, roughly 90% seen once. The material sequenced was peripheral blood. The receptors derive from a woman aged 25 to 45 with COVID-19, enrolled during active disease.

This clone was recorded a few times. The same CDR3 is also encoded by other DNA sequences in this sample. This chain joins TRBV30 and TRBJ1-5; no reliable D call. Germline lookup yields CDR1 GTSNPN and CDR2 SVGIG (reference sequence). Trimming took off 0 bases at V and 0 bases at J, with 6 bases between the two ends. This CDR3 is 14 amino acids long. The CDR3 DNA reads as TGTGCCTGGAGTGTAGGCGGTAGCAATCAGCCCCAGCATTTT. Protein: CAWSVGGSNQPQHF.

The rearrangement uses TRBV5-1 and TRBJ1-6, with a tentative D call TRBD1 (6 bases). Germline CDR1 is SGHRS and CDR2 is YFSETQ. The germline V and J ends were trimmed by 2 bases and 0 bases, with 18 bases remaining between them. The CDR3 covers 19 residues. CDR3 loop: CASSFVGGRASSYNSPLHF. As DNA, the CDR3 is TGCGCCAGCAGCTTCGTTGGGGGCCGAGCTAGCTCCTATAATTCACCCCTCCACTTT. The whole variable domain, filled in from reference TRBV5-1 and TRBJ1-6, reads KAGVTQTPRYLIKTRGQQVTLSCSPISGHRSVSWYQQTPGQGLQFLFEYFSETQRNKGNFPGRFSGRQFSNSRSEMNVSTLELGDSALYLCASSFVGGRASSYNSPLHFGNGTRLTVT.

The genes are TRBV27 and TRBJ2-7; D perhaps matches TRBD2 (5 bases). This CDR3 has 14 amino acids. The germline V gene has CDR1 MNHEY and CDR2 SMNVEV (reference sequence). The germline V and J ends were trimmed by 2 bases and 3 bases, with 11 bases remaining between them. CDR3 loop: CASSLEGPLYEQYF. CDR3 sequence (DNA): TGTGCCAGCAGTTTAGAGGGTCCCCTCTACGAGCAGTACTTC.